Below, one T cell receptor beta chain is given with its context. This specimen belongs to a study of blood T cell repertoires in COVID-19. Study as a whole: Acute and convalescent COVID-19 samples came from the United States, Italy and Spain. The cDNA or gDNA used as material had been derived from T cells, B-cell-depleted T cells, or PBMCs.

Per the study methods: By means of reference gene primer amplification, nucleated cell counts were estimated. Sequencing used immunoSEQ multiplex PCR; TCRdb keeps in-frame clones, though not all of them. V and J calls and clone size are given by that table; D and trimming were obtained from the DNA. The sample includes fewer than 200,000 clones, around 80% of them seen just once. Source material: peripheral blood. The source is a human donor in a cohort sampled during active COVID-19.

CDR3 DNA sequence: TGTGCCAGCAGCGGACCTGGACGGGGTGAGCAGTTCTTC. It encodes CASSGPGRGEQFF. The chain couples TRBV11-2 to TRBJ2-1; tentative D call: TRBD2 (5 bases). Germline loops: CDR1 SGHAT, CDR2 FQNNGV. Between the trimmed V and J ends, which lost 5 bases and 9 bases, there was a span of 14 bases. The CDR3 contains 13 residues.